This T cell receptor beta chain was captured by sequencing in a study of T cell repertoires in cytomegalovirus infection. The wider study: CMV epitopes used comprised recently identified HLA-C-restricted ones and well-studied HLA-B-restricted ones. Indicated by public TCR beta signatures were CMV infection and matching HLA type.

Germline V gene lookup returns CDR1 MNHNS and CDR2 SASEGT. Trimming at V came to 5 bases and at J to 3 bases, leaving 5 bases not matched to a gene. CDR3 length: 15 amino acids. TCRdb redid the calling of the reads with MiXCR, one entry per CDR3 protein. Of around 430,000 distinct CDR3 sequences in the sample, roughly 42% were seen once. In regard to this clonotype: No antigen is known for it.

Study observations and caveats: Carriers of CMV and the relevant HLA type were discriminated by public TCR beta frequency. What dominated the ex vivo response were HLA-C-restricted CMV-specific TCR beta clonotypes.

This material consisted of cultured PBMCs, taken from culture after CMV antigen stimulation. V and J are TRBV6-1 and TRBJ2-5, with 11 bases aligning to TRBD2. This TCR derives from a human donor in good health (CMV status not recorded). Some clones in this sample may be carry-over from other donors' samples. DNA of the CDR3: TGTGCCAGCAGTCCATCGGGACTAGCGGAAGAGACCCAGTACTTC. This sequence encodes CASSPSGLAEETQYF.